The rows below give T cell receptor beta chains drawn from one sample of a study of blood T cell repertoires in COVID-19. The assay was immunoSEQ multiplex PCR, and TCRdb's table has in-frame clones only and misses some. The table includes more than 95,000 clones, around nine tenths detected once. The material sequenced was peripheral blood. These TCRs come from a human donor in a cohort sampled during active COVID-19. Each CDR3 is given with its conserved first and last residue. Fields, in order: J gene, V gene, D gene, clone size, CDR3 protein, CDR3 DNA. A D gene is named only where the DNA matches it firmly. The size of a clone is reported for some rows only, either as once, few or many, or as a class for expanded clones.

j_gene: TRBJ1-3; v_gene: TRBV19; d_gene: -; abundance: -; CDR3aa: CASSLEYSGNTIYF; CDR3nt: TGTGCCAGTAGTCTGGAGTACTCTGGAAACACCATATATTTT
j_gene: TRBJ2-3; v_gene: TRBV28; d_gene: -; abundance: -; CDR3aa: CASSYPTSGSDTQYF; CDR3nt: TGTGCCAGCAGTTACCCTACTTCGGGGTCAGATACGCAGTATTTT
j_gene: TRBJ2-3; v_gene: TRBV5-1; d_gene: TRBD1; abundance: -; CDR3aa: CASSLGTGRDTQYF; CDR3nt: TGCGCCAGCAGCTTGGGGACAGGGCGGGATACGCAGTATTTT
j_gene: TRBJ2-1; v_gene: TRBV5-4; d_gene: -; abundance: -; CDR3aa: CASSLEQGGYNEQFF; CDR3nt: TGTGCCAGCAGCTTGGAACAGGGGGGGTACAATGAGCAGTTCTTC
j_gene: TRBJ1-2; v_gene: TRBV7-6; d_gene: TRBD1; abundance: -; CDR3aa: CASSPGQGMGAVYGYTF; CDR3nt: TGTGCCAGCAGCCCTGGACAGGGAATGGGAGCGGTCTATGGCTACACCTTC
j_gene: TRBJ2-1; v_gene: TRBV27; d_gene: TRBD2; abundance: -; CDR3aa: CASSLSGRAGNEQFF; CDR3nt: TGTGCCAGCAGTTTATCCGGGAGGGCCGGAAATGAGCAGTTCTTC
j_gene: TRBJ1-4; v_gene: TRBV2; d_gene: -; abundance: -; CDR3aa: CASSWDTSTNEKLFF; CDR3nt: TGTGCCAGCAGTTGGGACACCTCAACTAATGAAAAACTGTTTTTT
j_gene: TRBJ1-5; v_gene: TRBV6-5; d_gene: -; abundance: -; CDR3aa: CASSERQAQPQHF; CDR3nt: TGTGCCAGCAGCGAGAGACAGGCACAGCCCCAGCATTTT
j_gene: TRBJ1-2; v_gene: TRBV5-6; d_gene: -; abundance: -; CDR3aa: CASSSYYGYTF; CDR3nt: TGTGCCAGCAGCTCATACTATGGCTACACCTTC
j_gene: TRBJ2-7; v_gene: TRBV10-3; d_gene: -; abundance: -; CDR3aa: CAISESSDTSYEQYF; CDR3nt: TGTGCCATCAGTGAGTCATCGGACACATCCTACGAGCAGTACTTC
j_gene: TRBJ2-7; v_gene: TRBV28; d_gene: TRBD1; abundance: -; CDR3aa: CASRRTGGRYEQYF; CDR3nt: TGTGCCAGCAGACGGACAGGGGGAAGATACGAGCAGTACTTC
j_gene: TRBJ2-2; v_gene: TRBV5-1; d_gene: -; abundance: -; CDR3aa: CASSLGQGIGELFF; CDR3nt: TGCGCCAGCAGCTTGGGTCAGGGTATCGGGGAGCTGTTTTTT
j_gene: TRBJ2-7; v_gene: TRBV28; d_gene: -; abundance: -; CDR3aa: CASSGLASSEQYF; CDR3nt: TGTGCCAGCAGTGGCCTGGCCTCCTCCGAGCAGTACTTC
j_gene: TRBJ2-7; v_gene: TRBV6-4; d_gene: TRBD2; abundance: -; CDR3aa: CASSELAGEPYEQYF; CDR3nt: TGTGCCAGCAGTGAACTAGCGGGGGAACCCTACGAGCAGTACTTC
j_gene: TRBJ2-1; v_gene: TRBV29-1; d_gene: TRBD1; abundance: -; CDR3aa: CSTSGFRDRAVLDEQFF; CDR3nt: TGCAGCACATCGGGCTTCCGGGACAGGGCTGTGTTAGATGAGCAGTTCTTC
j_gene: TRBJ1-1; v_gene: TRBV5-6; d_gene: -; abundance: -; CDR3aa: CASSGLGPTEAFF; CDR3nt: TGTGCCAGCAGCGGACTCGGGCCCACTGAAGCTTTCTTT
j_gene: TRBJ2-7; v_gene: TRBV18; d_gene: TRBD1; abundance: once; CDR3aa: CASSLIRDRRINGEQYF; CDR3nt: TGTGCCAGCTCACTAATCAGGGACAGGAGGATCAATGGGGAGCAGTACTTC
j_gene: TRBJ2-5; v_gene: TRBV28; d_gene: -; abundance: -; CDR3aa: CASSLWRAEAQYF; CDR3nt: TGTGCCAGCAGTTTATGGCGCGCGGAGGCTCAGTACTTC
j_gene: TRBJ2-7; v_gene: TRBV15; d_gene: TRBD1; abundance: -; CDR3aa: CATSRDLPGQGYEQYF; CDR3nt: TGTGCCACCAGCAGAGACCTACCGGGACAGGGTTACGAGCAGTACTTC
j_gene: TRBJ1-2; v_gene: TRBV29-1; d_gene: TRBD1; abundance: -; CDR3aa: CSVRQGESGYTF; CDR3nt: TGCAGCGTTAGACAGGGCGAGTCTGGGTACACCTTC
j_gene: TRBJ1-1; v_gene: TRBV19; d_gene: -; abundance: -; CDR3aa: CASSPQGLVEAFF; CDR3nt: TGTGCCAGTAGTCCCCAGGGGTTGGTGGAAGCTTTCTTT
j_gene: TRBJ2-2; v_gene: TRBV28; d_gene: TRBD2; abundance: -; CDR3aa: CASSLGLAGGAGELFF; CDR3nt: TGTGCCAGCAGTTTAGGACTAGCGGGAGGGGCCGGGGAGCTGTTTTTT
j_gene: TRBJ1-1; v_gene: TRBV10-3; d_gene: -; abundance: -; CDR3aa: CAISGGENTEAFF; CDR3nt: TGTGCCATCTCGGGGGGAGAGAACACTGAAGCTTTCTTT
j_gene: TRBJ2-3; v_gene: TRBV6-2/TRBV6-3; d_gene: TRBD2; abundance: -; CDR3aa: CASSYGTWREGDTQYF; CDR3nt: TGTGCCAGCAGTTACGGGACTTGGCGGGAGGGAGATACGCAGTATTTT
j_gene: TRBJ2-5; v_gene: TRBV10-1; d_gene: -; abundance: -; CDR3aa: CASSEYTGREETQYF; CDR3nt: TGCGCCAGCAGTGAATATACCGGCAGGGAAGAGACCCAGTACTTC
j_gene: TRBJ2-7; v_gene: TRBV7-7; d_gene: TRBD1; abundance: -; CDR3aa: CASSRGTGPGEQYF; CDR3nt: TGTGCTAGCAGCCGCGGGACAGGGCCCGGGGAGCAGTACTTC
j_gene: TRBJ1-1; v_gene: TRBV5-6; d_gene: TRBD1; abundance: -; CDR3aa: CASSPGQVTPFF; CDR3nt: TGTGCCAGCAGCCCGGGACAGGTAACCCCTTTCTTT
j_gene: TRBJ1-6; v_gene: TRBV27; d_gene: TRBD1; abundance: few; CDR3aa: CASSSTPQGVGNSPLHF; CDR3nt: TGTGCCAGCAGTTCCACCCCCCAGGGGGTTGGTAATTCACCCCTCCACTTT
j_gene: TRBJ1-2; v_gene: TRBV7-9; d_gene: -; abundance: -; CDR3aa: CASSLDAAGYGYTF; CDR3nt: TGTGCCAGCAGCTTAGACGCCGCAGGCTATGGCTACACCTTC
j_gene: TRBJ1-2; v_gene: TRBV10-2; d_gene: -; abundance: -; CDR3aa: CASSLGSPSYGYTF; CDR3nt: TGCGCCAGCTCCCTGGGCAGCCCTTCCTATGGCTACACCTTC